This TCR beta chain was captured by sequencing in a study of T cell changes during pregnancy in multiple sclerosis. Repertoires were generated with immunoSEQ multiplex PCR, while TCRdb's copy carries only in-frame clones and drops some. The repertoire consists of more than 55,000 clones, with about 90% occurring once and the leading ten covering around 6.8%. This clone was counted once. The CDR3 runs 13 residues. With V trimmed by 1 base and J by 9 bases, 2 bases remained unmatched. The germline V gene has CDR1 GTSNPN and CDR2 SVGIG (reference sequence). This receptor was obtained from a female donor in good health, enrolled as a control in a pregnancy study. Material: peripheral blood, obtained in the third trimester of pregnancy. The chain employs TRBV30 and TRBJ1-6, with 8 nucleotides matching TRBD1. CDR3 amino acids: CAWSGTGISPLHF. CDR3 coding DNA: TGTGCCTGGAGTGGGACAGGGATTTCACCCCTCCACTTT.